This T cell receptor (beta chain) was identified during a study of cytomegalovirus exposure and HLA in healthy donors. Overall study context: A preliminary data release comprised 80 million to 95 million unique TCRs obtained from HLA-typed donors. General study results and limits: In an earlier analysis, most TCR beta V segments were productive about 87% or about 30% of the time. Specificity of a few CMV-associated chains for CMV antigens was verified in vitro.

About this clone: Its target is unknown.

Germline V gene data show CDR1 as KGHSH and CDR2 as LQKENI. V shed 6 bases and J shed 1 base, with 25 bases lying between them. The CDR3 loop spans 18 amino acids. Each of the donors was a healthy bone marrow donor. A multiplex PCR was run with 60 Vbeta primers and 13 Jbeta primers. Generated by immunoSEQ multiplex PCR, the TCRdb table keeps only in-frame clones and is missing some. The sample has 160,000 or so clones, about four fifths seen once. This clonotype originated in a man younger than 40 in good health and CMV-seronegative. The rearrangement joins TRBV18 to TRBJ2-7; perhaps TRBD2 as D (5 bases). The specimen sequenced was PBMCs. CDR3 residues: CASSSTGSRESSSYEQYF. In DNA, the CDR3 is TGTGCCAGCTCCTCCACCGGGTCAAGGGAGTCGTCGTCCTACGAGCAGTACTTC. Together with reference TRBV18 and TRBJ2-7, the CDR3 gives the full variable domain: NAGVMQNPRHLVRRRGQEARLRCSPMKGHSHVYWYRQLPEEGLKFMVYLQKENIIDESGMPKERFSAEFPKEGPSILRIQQVVRGDSAAYFCASSSTGSRESSSYEQYFGPGTRLTVT.